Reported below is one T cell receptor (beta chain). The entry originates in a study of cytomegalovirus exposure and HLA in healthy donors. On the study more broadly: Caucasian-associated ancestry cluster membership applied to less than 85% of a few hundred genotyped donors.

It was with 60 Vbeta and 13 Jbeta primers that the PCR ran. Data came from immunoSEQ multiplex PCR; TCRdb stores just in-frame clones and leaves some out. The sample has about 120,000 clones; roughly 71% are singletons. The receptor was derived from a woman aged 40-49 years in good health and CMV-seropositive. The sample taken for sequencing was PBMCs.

The CDR3: CASSYRGSYEQYF. CDR3 DNA sequence: TGTGCCAGCAGTTACAGGGGCTCCTACGAGCAGTACTTC. V usage is TRBV6-5 and J usage is TRBJ2-7, with D perhaps matching TRBD1 (5 bases). The V gene's germline CDR1 is MNHEY and CDR2 SVGAGI. There are 13 residues in the CDR3. V was trimmed by 2 bases and J by 0 bases, leaving 5 bases between them.